A selection of T cell receptor beta chains follows, all from one sample in a study of cytomegalovirus exposure and HLA in healthy donors. Profiling relied on immunoSEQ multiplex PCR, and the TCRdb table lists in-frame clones only, not all of them. Counted here are 95,000 to 100,000 clones, under 85% occurring once; the ten biggest clones make up 1.5% to 2.5%. Sequenced sample: PBMCs. The receptors shown here come from a middle-aged man in good health and CMV-seronegative. CDR3s include the opening cysteine and the closing phenylalanine or tryptophan. A D gene is named only where the DNA matches it firmly.

TRBV5-1	.	TRBJ2-1	CASSTDWNYNEQFF
TRBV2	TRBD1	TRBJ1-1	CASSRDRNTEAFF
TRBV29-1	TRBD1	TRBJ1-5	CSVVETGASNQPQHF
TRBV7-9	TRBD1	TRBJ1-1	CASSLSGQVNTEAFF
TRBV5-1	TRBD2	TRBJ2-7	CASSLVLMGLAGAYEQYF
TRBV6-1	TRBD2	TRBJ2-3	CASSEEVAGVKQYF
TRBV4-1	.	TRBJ1-4	CASSQDGSYNEKLFF
TRBV25-1	.	TRBJ2-1	CASSSSLHHYNEQFF
TRBV27	TRBD2	TRBJ2-1	CASRVGTSGYNEQFF
TRBV28	.	TRBJ1-6	CASRPPQNYNSPLHF
TRBV7-6	TRBD2	TRBJ2-3	CASSLLAGGTDTQYF
TRBV30	.	TRBJ1-4	CAWSIRRTEKLFF
TRBV2	.	TRBJ1-2	CASTEVAGKTYGYTF
TRBV6-5	TRBD1	TRBJ2-7	CASSPDRGLNKQYF
TRBV28	TRBD1	TRBJ2-7	CASSSPGSDRSYEQYF
TRBV6-1	.	TRBJ2-5	CASSELLGNLETQYF
TRBV7-2	.	TRBJ1-5	CASSLGGGGNQPQHF
TRBV5-4	TRBD1	TRBJ2-6	CASSPGQPKWSGANVLTF
TRBV9	TRBD1	TRBJ1-2	CASSRGTGGRGGYTF
TRBV10-3	.	TRBJ1-5	CAISDDMRGSGQPQHF
TRBV7-2	.	TRBJ2-7	CASSLSGGALAYEQYF
TRBV19	TRBD1	TRBJ2-7	CASSKGAGTGESEQYF
TRBV27	.	TRBJ1-2	CASSRSIRGVSGYGYTF
TRBV5-1	TRBD2	TRBJ2-1	CASTLGTSGRTANEQFF
TRBV5-4	TRBD2	TRBJ2-7	CASSLLAGGGDEQYF
TRBV10-1	TRBD2	TRBJ2-3	CASSEGLAGAQSTDTQYF
TRBV29-1	.	TRBJ2-2	CSVSPGTGELFF
TRBV7-9	TRBD1	TRBJ1-4	CASRYEAGGEKLFF
TRBV28	.	TRBJ2-7	CATFPGVNYEQYF
TRBV29-1	.	TRBJ2-1	CSVEPGSYNEQFF
TRBV19	TRBD1	TRBJ2-5	CASSLGQRQETQYF
TRBV5-1	TRBD2	TRBJ2-1	CASELTSGGYNEQFF
TRBV4-3	.	TRBJ2-3	CASSQDPGSTDTQYF
TRBV27	.	TRBJ1-1	CASSQSPTGAEAFF
TRBV27	.	TRBJ2-7	CASSCWPKQYEQYF
TRBV7-2	TRBD1	TRBJ1-2	CASSLDSGQEGYGYTF
TRBV19	.	TRBJ2-5	CASSIIGVRQETQYF
TRBV9	.	TRBJ1-2	CASSVEDGGRIGGYTF
TRBV5-4	TRBD1	TRBJ1-1	CASSQGQRNTEAFF
TRBV7-3	TRBD2	TRBJ2-1	CASSFTSGGSNEQFF
TRBV4-3	TRBD1	TRBJ1-4	CASSQDPTGSNEKLFF
TRBV2	.	TRBJ1-5	CASRKGGGGQPQHF
TRBV6-4	TRBD2	TRBJ2-3	CASSDQRGETDTQYF
TRBV27	TRBD2	TRBJ2-7	CASSTPQRGFYEQYF
TRBV9	TRBD1	TRBJ1-5	CASSSTGGNQPQHF
TRBV10-1	.	TRBJ2-7	CASSSGTEIYEQYF
TRBV6-4	TRBD2	TRBJ2-1	CASSGLAGGGEQFF
TRBV29-1	TRBD2	TRBJ2-5	CSVERLAEETQYF
TRBV28	TRBD2	TRBJ2-7	CASGNPGGSYEQYF
TRBV2	.	TRBJ1-1	CASRPTGLNTEAFF
TRBV27	.	TRBJ2-5	CASSFLGHQETQYF
TRBV10-2	.	TRBJ2-1	CASNPGANEQFF
TRBV2	.	TRBJ1-2	CASSEGLRHFF